This T cell receptor (beta chain) was found in a study of blood T cell repertoires in COVID-19. Study details: PBMCs, B-cell-depleted T cells, or T cells were the source of the cDNA or gDNA that made up the material.

Generated by immunoSEQ multiplex PCR, the TCRdb table keeps only in-frame clones and is missing some. The sample consists of around 310,000 clones, roughly 90% of them appearing once. In its sample, this clone was seen once. The TCR sequence derives from a woman aged 45-60 years with active or convalescent COVID-19. The sample comprised peripheral blood.

CDR3 amino acids: CASSQSDRTVAKNIQYF. In DNA form, the CDR3 reads TGTGCCAGCAGCCAATCCGACAGGACAGTAGCCAAAAACATTCAGTACTTC. The chain couples TRBV16 to TRBJ2-4, with D perhaps matching TRBD1 (6 bases). There are 17 residues in the CDR3. The germline V gene has CDR1 KGHSY and CDR2 FQNENV. Trimming removed 0 bases at V and 0 bases at J, with 12 bases between. Full variable domain (remainder filled in from reference TRBV16 and TRBJ2-4): GEEVAQTPKHLVRGEGQKAKLYCAPIKGHSYVFWYQQVLKNEFKFLISFQNENVFDETGMPKERFSAKCLPNSPCSLEIQATKLEDSAVYFCASSQSDRTVAKNIQYFGAGTRLSVL.